The clone carrying this T cell receptor beta chain was found a few times. Its target is unknown. The CDR3 has 14 residues. V lost 5 bases and J 8 bases, leaving 16 bases between the germline ends. Germline V gene lookup returns CDR1 SGHTA and CDR2 FQGNSA. Indicated treatment: oral pan-JAK inhibitor, 5-10 mg twice daily. As part of sample collection, lesional scalp punch biopsies and peripheral blood were taken from alopecia areata patients. These data are taken from a study of CD8+ T cells in alopecia areata. Study results and limitations: Sequencing of scalp samples also includes resident alphabeta T cells from normal skin. Among the top 100, expanded CD8+ clones were significantly decreased by tofacitinib, as was scalp clonality. Lesional scalp, notably in alopecia totalis/universalis, had clonality above that of normal scalp.

RNA, once extracted, was reverse transcribed into cDNA for use as the sequencing template. Profiling relied on immunoSEQ multiplex PCR, and the TCRdb table lists in-frame clones only, not all of them. Among some 160,000 clones listed, 65% were seen once. The sequence was obtained from a human donor with alopecia areata. The chain joins TRBV7-2 to TRBJ2-1; D is perhaps TRBD1 (5 bases). The specimen was CD4+ T cells sorted from blood, collected at week 4, from a patient treated with tofacitinib. CDR3: CASSQNLQGDEQFF. CDR3 in DNA: TGTGCCAGCAGCCAAAACCTTCAGGGTGATGAGCAGTTCTTC.